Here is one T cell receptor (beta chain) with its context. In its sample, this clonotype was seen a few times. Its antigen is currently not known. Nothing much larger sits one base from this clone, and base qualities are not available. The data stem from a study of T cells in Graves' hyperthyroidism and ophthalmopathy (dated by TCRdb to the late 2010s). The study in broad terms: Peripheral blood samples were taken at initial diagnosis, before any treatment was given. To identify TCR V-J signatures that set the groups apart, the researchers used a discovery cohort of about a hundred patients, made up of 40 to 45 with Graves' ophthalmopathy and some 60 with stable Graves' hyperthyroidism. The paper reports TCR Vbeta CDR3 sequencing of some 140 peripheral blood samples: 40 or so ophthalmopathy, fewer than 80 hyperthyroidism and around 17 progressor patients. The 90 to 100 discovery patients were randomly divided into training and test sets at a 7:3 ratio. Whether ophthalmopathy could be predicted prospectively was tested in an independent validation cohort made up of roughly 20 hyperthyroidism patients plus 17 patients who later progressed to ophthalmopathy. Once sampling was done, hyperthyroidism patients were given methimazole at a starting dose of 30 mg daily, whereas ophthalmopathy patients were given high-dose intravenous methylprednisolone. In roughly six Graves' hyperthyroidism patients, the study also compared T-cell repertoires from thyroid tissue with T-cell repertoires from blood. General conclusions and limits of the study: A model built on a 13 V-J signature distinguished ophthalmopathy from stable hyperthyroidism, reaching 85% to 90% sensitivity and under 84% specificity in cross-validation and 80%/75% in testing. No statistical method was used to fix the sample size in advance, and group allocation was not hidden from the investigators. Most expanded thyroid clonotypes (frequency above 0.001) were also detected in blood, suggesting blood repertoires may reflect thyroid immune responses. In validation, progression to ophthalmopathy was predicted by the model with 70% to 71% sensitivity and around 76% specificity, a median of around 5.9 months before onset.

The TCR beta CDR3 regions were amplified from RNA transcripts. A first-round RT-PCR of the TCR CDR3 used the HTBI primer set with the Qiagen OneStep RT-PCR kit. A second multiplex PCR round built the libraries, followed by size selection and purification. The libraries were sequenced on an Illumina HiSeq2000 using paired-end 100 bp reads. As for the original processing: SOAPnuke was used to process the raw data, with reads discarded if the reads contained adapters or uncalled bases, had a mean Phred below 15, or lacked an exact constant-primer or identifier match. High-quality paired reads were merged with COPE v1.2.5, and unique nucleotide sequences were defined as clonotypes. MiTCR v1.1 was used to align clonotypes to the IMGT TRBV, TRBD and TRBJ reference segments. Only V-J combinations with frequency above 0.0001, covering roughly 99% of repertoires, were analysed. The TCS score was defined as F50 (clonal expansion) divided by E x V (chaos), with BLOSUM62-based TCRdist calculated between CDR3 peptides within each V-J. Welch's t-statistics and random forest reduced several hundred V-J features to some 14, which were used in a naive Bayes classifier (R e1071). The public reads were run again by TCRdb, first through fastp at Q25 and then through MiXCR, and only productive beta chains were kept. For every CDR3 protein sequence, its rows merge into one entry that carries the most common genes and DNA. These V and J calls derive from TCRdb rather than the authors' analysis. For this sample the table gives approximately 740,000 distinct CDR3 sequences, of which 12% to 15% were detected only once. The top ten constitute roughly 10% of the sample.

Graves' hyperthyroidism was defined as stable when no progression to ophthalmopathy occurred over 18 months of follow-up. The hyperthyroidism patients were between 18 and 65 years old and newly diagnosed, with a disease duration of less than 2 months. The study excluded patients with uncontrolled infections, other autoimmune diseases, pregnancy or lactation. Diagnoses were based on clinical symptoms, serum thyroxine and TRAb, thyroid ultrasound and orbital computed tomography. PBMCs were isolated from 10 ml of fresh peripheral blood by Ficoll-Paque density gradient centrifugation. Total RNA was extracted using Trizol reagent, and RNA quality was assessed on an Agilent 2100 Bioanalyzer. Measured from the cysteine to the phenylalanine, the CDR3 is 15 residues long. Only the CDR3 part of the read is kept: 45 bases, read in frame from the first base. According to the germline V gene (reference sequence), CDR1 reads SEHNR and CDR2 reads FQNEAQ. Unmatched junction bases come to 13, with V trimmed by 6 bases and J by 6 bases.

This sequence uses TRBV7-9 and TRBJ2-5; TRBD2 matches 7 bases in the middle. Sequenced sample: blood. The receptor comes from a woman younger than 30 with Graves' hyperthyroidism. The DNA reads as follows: TGTGCCAGCAGTAGGCAACGACTAGCCCTGCAGACCCAGTACTTC. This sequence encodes CASSRQRLALQTQYF. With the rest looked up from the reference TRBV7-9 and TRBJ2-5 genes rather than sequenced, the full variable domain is DTGVSQNPRHKITKRGQNVTFRCDPISEHNRLYWYRQTLGQGPEFLTYFQNEAQLEKSRLLSDRFSAERPKGSFSTLEIQRTEQGDSAMYLCASSRQRLALQTQYFGPGTRLLVL.